One and the same sample provided the 30 T cell receptor beta chains below, sequenced in a study of follicular helper T cells after annual influenza vaccination. Time point given: 2015-2016 season, pre-vaccination. TCRdb keeps only in-frame clones here, not all; method: immunoSEQ multiplex PCR. The sample lists some 2,100 clones, roughly 75% occurring once. The sequences come from CXCR5+ CD38+ circulating T follicular helper cells from blood, collected on the day of influenza vaccination. Subset described: circulating Tfh, non-naive CD4+CXCR5+PD-1+ (ICOS+CD38+ or ICOS-CD38-). The source is an adult who received the influenza vaccine.

In regard to this clone: Mismatch with germline at one junction end may stem from a read error. The chain has TRBV5-1 and TRBJ2-7; TRBD1 or TRBD2 may be the D gene (6 bases each). The CDR3 has 14 amino acids. Germline V gene data show CDR1 as SGHRS and CDR2 as YFSETQ. In DNA form, the CDR3 reads TGCGCCAGCAGCCCGGGGGCGAACTCCCACGAGCAGTACTTC. The encoded protein is CASSPGANSHEQYF.

This clone appeared once. The rearrangement links TRBV5-1 to TRBJ2-2, with D unresolved. The CDR3 spans 15 residues. Trimming stripped 0 bases from V and 6 bases from J, with 12 bases between. The germline gives CDR1 SGHRS, CDR2 YFSETQ. CDR3 DNA sequence: TGCGCCAGCAGCTTGGGGTCTCAGAGTCCCGGGGAGCTGTTTTTT. Residues: CASSLGSQSPGELFF.

This chain connects TRBV5-1 to TRBJ2-1; D may be TRBD1 (6 bases). The CDR3 contains 15 residues. Germline CDR1 is SGHRS and CDR2 is YFSETQ. Trimming took 0 bases from V and 6 from J, leaving 13 bases between them. The CDR3 sequence: CASSLAGTYLNEQFF. The CDR3 nucleotides read TGCGCCAGCAGCTTGGCCGGGACATACCTCAATGAGCAGTTCTTC.

The gene calls are TRBV7-9 and TRBJ2-2; D may correspond to TRBD1 or TRBD2 (5 bases each). V dropped 5 bases and J dropped 3 bases, with 10 bases sitting between them. CDR1 and CDR2 from the germline V gene are SEHNR and FQNEAQ (reference sequence). The CDR3 sequence is 14 residues long. CDR3 DNA: TGTGCCAGCAGCGCCGGGACCTACACCGGGGAGCTGTTTTTT. Translating it yields CASSAGTYTGELFF.

This sequence joins TRBV30 and TRBJ1-5, with a tentative D call TRBD1 (6 bases). Looked up from germline, CDR1 is GTSNPN and CDR2 is SVGIG (reference sequence). The CDR3 runs 16 residues. V was clipped by 4 bases and J by 1 base, with 17 bases between them. Here the CDR3 DNA reads TGTGCCTGGAATTTGGGGGGCGCCGGGAGCAATCAGCCCCAGCATTTT. Translated, it gives CAWNLGGAGSNQPQHF.

The chain combines TRBV30 with TRBJ1-4; D is uncertain. This CDR3 has 13 amino acids. From germline, CDR1 is GTSNPN and CDR2 SVGIG (reference sequence). V shed 1 base and J shed 7 bases, with 10 bases lying between them. For the CDR3, the DNA is TGTGCCTGGAGTGCCACCCCGGGTGAAAAACTGTTTTTT. Protein product: CAWSATPGEKLFF.

The V gene is TRBV6-1, the J gene TRBJ2-7; perhaps D is TRBD1 or TRBD2 (5 bases each). This CDR3 region has 14 residues. Germline V CDR1 and CDR2: MNHNS, SASEGT. Trimming pared 7 bases from V and 2 bases from J, leaving 15 bases between. The CDR3 region has the DNA TGTGCCAGCACCCTGAGGGGTGGGGCCTACGAGCAGTACTTC. This codes for CASTLRGGAYEQYF.

The chain has TRBV7-9 and TRBJ2-5, with 8 nucleotides matching TRBD1. V was pared by 5 bases and J by 5 bases, with 10 bases of the junction left unmatched. The CDR3 contains 15 residues. The germline V gene has CDR1 SEHNR and CDR2 FQNEAQ (reference sequence). The CDR3 reads CASSIWTGTSETQYF. CDR3 in DNA: TGTGCCAGCAGCATCTGGACAGGGACCAGTGAGACCCAGTACTTC.

The rearrangement uses TRBV19 and TRBJ1-5; D is undetermined. CDR1 is LNHDA and CDR2 is SQIVND in the germline V gene (reference sequence). The CDR3 loop spans 14 amino acids. Trimming took off 6 bases at V and 3 bases at J, with 12 bases between the two ends. This CDR3 reads CASRPSRVNQPQHF. DNA of the CDR3: TGTGCCAGTAGACCTAGCCGGGTCAATCAGCCCCAGCATTTT.

The V and J genes are TRBV11-2 and TRBJ1-3, with D uncertain. The CDR3 runs 12 residues. Germline V gene data show CDR1 as SGHAT and CDR2 as FQNNGV. Trimming removed 3 bases from V and 8 bases from J, with 8 bases in between. CDR3 DNA: TGTGCCAGCAGCTTCCGCGGAGACACCATATATTTT. Protein: CASSFRGDTIYF.

The chain is built from TRBV5-1 and TRBJ1-3; D might be TRBD1 (6 bases). Germline V CDR1 and CDR2: SGHRS, YFSETQ. V was pared by 4 bases and J by 1 base, with 9 bases between. CDR3 length equals 14 residues. The CDR3 sequence: CASSPDRSGNTIYF. The CDR3 nucleotides read TGCGCCAGCAGCCCCGACAGGTCTGGAAACACCATATATTTT.

The chain carries TRBV28 and TRBJ2-5; perhaps TRBD1 as D (5 bases). Germline V gene lookup returns CDR1 MDHEN and CDR2 SYDVKM. Between the trimmed V and J ends, which lost 4 bases and 1 base, there was a span of 10 bases. The CDR3 spans 14 residues. The CDR3 here is CASSSRQFQETQYF. Here the CDR3 DNA reads TGTGCCAGCAGTTCCCGACAGTTCCAAGAGACCCAGTACTTC.

The rearrangement links TRBV29-1 to TRBJ1-1; D is unresolved. CDR3 size: 11 residues. V gave up 2 bases and J gave up 6 bases, with 7 bases separating them. From germline, CDR1 is SQVTM and CDR2 ANQGSEA. This CDR3 reads CSVERPAEAFF. In DNA form, the CDR3 reads TGCAGCGTTGAACGGCCGGCTGAAGCTTTCTTT.

The rearrangement links TRBV30 to TRBJ2-5; either TRBD1 or TRBD2 may fit D (5 bases each). V was clipped by 2 bases and J by 4 bases, with 11 bases between them. The CDR3 runs to 13 residues. CDR1 is GTSNPN and CDR2 is SVGIG in the germline V gene (reference sequence). Written as DNA, the CDR3 is TGTGCCTGGAGTCCTCCCGGGGCAGAGACCCAGTACTTC. Translating gives CAWSPPGAETQYF. The whole variable domain, filled in from reference TRBV30 and TRBJ2-5, reads SQTIHQWPATLVQPVGSPLSLECTVEGTSNPNLYWYRQAAGRGLQLLFYSVGIGQISSEVPQNLSASRPQDRQFILSSKKLLLSDSGFYLCAWSPPGAETQYFGPGTRLLVL.

This clone was detected once. The chain has TRBV5-1 and TRBJ1-1, with 8 bases that match TRBD1. This CDR3 is built from 15 residues. Germline-derived CDR1 and CDR2 are SGHRS and YFSETQ. V was clipped by 0 bases and J by 6 bases; unmatched bases: 7. CDR3 in amino acids: CASSLADRDVPEAFF. The CDR3 DNA is TGCGCCAGCAGCTTGGCGGACAGGGACGTACCTGAAGCTTTCTTT.

The V and J genes are TRBV19 and TRBJ2-7; TRBD2 matches at 10 bases. CDR1 LNHDA and CDR2 SQIVND come from the germline V gene (reference sequence). J lost 0 bases, V lost 5 bases, and 1 base had no gene match. CDR3 length equals 14 residues. The CDR3 DNA reads as TGTGCCAGTAGTCTAGCGGGAGTCTCCTACGAGCAGTACTTC. Its translation: CASSLAGVSYEQYF.

V is TRBV9 and J is TRBJ1-5, with 9 bases fitting TRBD1. CDR3 size: 15 residues. CDR1 SGDLS and CDR2 YYNGEE come from the germline V gene. Trimming took 4 bases from V and 6 from J; bases not matched to a gene: 8. This CDR3 reads CASSPGGQGIQPQHF. In DNA form, the CDR3 reads TGTGCCAGCAGCCCTGGGGGACAGGGAATTCAGCCCCAGCATTTT.

The chain combines TRBV12-5 with TRBJ2-2; D may be TRBD2 (6 bases). Trimming removed 7 bases from V and 8 bases from J, with 14 bases in between. The CDR3 consists of 13 residues. Germline V gene lookup returns CDR1 LGHNT and CDR2 FRNRAP. The CDR3 DNA sequence: TGTGCTAGTGCCTCCGGCGGAGGGGGGGAGCTGTTTTTT. Translated, it gives CASASGGGGELFF.

J is TRBJ2-2 and V is TRBV7-2; 7 positions match TRBD2. Germline assignment: CDR1 SGHTA and CDR2 FQGNSA. With 1 base clipped from V and 4 bases from J, the junction kept 9 bases outside the gene matches. CDR3 length: 17 amino acids. CDR3 sequence (DNA): TGTGCCAGCAGCTTAGTCTGGGGGAGGGCGACCACCGGGGAGCTGTTTTTT. Its translation is CASSLVWGRATTGELFF.

This clone showed up just once. V and J are TRBV5-6 and TRBJ1-2; a weak D match, TRBD1 (5 bases). CDR1 SGHDT and CDR2 YYEEEE come from the germline V gene. Between the trimmed V and J ends, which lost 0 bases and 6 bases, there was a span of 9 bases. This CDR3 is 13 amino acids long. The CDR3: CASSLAQGHGYTF. The CDR3 DNA is TGTGCCAGCAGCTTGGCCCAGGGCCATGGCTACACCTTC.

The chain links TRBV4-2 to TRBJ1-1, with a weak D call TRBD1 (6 bases). Trimming left V 1 base short and J 0 bases short, with 18 bases between. The germline gives CDR1 LGHNA, CDR2 YNFKEQ. CDR3 length equals 18 residues. The CDR3 loop is CASSQGGSGGGLNTEAFF. The CDR3 bases are TGTGCCAGCAGCCAAGGGGGATCCGGGGGCGGATTGAACACTGAAGCTTTCTTT.

V usage is TRBV28 and J usage is TRBJ1-6; D ambiguous. V was shortened by 3 bases and J by 7 bases, with 4 bases between the two germline ends. Germline CDR1 MDHEN, CDR2 SYDVKM. This CDR3 contains 12 residues. CDR3 residues: CASSFNNSPLHF. The CDR3 DNA is TGTGCCAGCAGTTTTAACAATTCACCCCTCCACTTT.

This chain connects TRBV15 to TRBJ1-1; D remains unclear. CDR3 length: 12 residues. Germline V gives CDR1 LNHNV, CDR2 YYDKDF (reference sequence). The V gene lost 5 bases and the J gene lost 5 bases, with 9 bases spanning the gap. CDR3 sequence (DNA): TGTGCCACCAGCCGTTTTGGTACTGAAGCTTTCTTT. Translated: CATSRFGTEAFF.

V usage is TRBV6-5 and J usage is TRBJ1-2; 9 bases are a match to TRBD1. V shed 6 bases, J shed 8 bases, and the junction held 7 bases outside the gene matches. This CDR3 comprises 13 residues. Germline loops: CDR1 MNHEY, CDR2 SVGAGI. The CDR3 loop is CASSFGQGRGYTF. In nucleotides, the CDR3 is TGTGCCAGCAGCTTCGGACAGGGGAGAGGCTACACCTTC.

The chain uses TRBV2 and TRBJ1-4; D might be TRBD1 (5 bases). This CDR3 contains 14 residues. V lost 4 bases and J lost 2, with 8 bases in between. Germline CDR1 is SNHLY and CDR2 is FYNNEI. The CDR3 region is CASSGGTTNEKLFF. In DNA, the CDR3 is TGTGCCAGCAGTGGGGGGACTACTAATGAAAAACTGTTTTTT.

This clone was counted a single time. The chain recombines TRBV5-1 with TRBJ2-2; 8 nucleotides align to TRBD1. The V segment lost 4 bases and the J segment 5 bases; nucleotides outside the gene matches: 7. Germline assignment: CDR1 SGHRS and CDR2 YFSETQ. The CDR3 is 15 amino acids. The CDR3 reads CASSETGVGTGELFF. As DNA, the CDR3 is TGCGCCAGCAGCGAGACAGGGGTAGGGACCGGGGAGCTGTTTTTT.

The rearrangement links TRBV7-2 to TRBJ2-7; perhaps TRBD1 as D (7 bases). Deletions cut 5 bases from V and 6 bases from J, with 14 bases between. Germline loops: CDR1 SGHTA, CDR2 FQGNSA. CDR3 length: 13 amino acids. CDR3 in amino acids: CASSRNRGGEQYF. The CDR3 DNA sequence: TGTGCCAGCAGCCGAAACAGGGGAGGCGAGCAGTACTTC.

This clone appeared a few times. The rearrangement uses TRBV19 and TRBJ1-6; 7 bases match TRBD1. Trimming took 8 bases from V and 7 from J; bases not matched to a gene: 5. This CDR3 is built from 13 residues. Germline-derived CDR1 and CDR2 are LNHDA and SQIVND (reference sequence). The CDR3 DNA reads as TGTGCCAGTCGGGACAGTGGGAATTCACCCCTCCACTTT. Translated, it gives CASRDSGNSPLHF. The full variable domain, its missing parts supplied by reference TRBV19 and TRBJ1-6, is DGGITQSPKYLFRKEGQNVTLSCEQNLNHDAMYWYRQDPGQGLRLIYYSQIVNDFQKGDIAEGYSVSREKKESFPLTVTSAQKNPTAFYLCASRDSGNSPLHFGNGTRLTVT.

In regard to this clone: A read error may account for a junction end that differs from germline. This sample also contains other DNA sequences that code for the same CDR3. This chain connects TRBV10-2 to TRBJ2-1; 12 positions agree with TRBD2. In germline, CDR1 is WSHSY, CDR2 SAAADI. CDR3 length: 14 amino acids. This CDR3 reads CASSRLAGDNEQFF. CDR3 in DNA: TGCGCCAGCAGTCGACTAGCGGGAGATAATGAGCAATTCTTC.

This chain joins TRBV6-5 and TRBJ2-3; D might be TRBD1 (5 bases). The CDR3 totals 13 residues. Trimming removed 5 bases at V and 4 bases at J, with 10 bases between. Germline CDR1 and CDR2: MNHEY and SVGAGI. CDR3 residues: CASSTDNPDTQYF. As DNA, the CDR3 is TGTGCCAGCAGTACGGACAACCCAGATACGCAGTATTTT.